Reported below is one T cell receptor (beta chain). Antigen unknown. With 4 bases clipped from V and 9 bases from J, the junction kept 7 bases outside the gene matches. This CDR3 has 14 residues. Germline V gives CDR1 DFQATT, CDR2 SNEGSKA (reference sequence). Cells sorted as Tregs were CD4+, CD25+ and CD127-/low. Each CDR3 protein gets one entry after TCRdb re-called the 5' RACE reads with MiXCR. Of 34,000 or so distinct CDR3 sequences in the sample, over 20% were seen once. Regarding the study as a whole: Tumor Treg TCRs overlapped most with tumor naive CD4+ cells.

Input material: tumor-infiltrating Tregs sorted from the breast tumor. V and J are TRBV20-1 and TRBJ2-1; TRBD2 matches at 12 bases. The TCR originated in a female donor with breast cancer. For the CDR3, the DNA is TGCAGTGCTACGAAGACTAGCGGGAGAATTGAGCAGTTCTTC. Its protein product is CSATKTSGRIEQFF.